This TCR beta chain is drawn from a study of Tregs in tolerant kidney transplant recipients (dated by TCRdb to 2018 to 2020). Regarding the study in general: The transplants used related donors along with nonmyeloablative bone marrow transplantation, and in the human trials mixed chimerism was transient. The study used TCRbeta sequencing to identify donor-specific regulatory T cells before combined kidney and bone marrow transplantation, then tracked those cells after transplant. Overall study outcomes, separate from this receptor: For some patients the PCR primers changed over time, which made it impossible to compare the samples from those patients at the nucleotide level. Because only a small number of patients were included, the study had limitations, and the results will need to be validated in larger populations as well as under other immunosuppression protocols. Biological reproducibility was not directly addressed, though technical replication error appeared minimal. The most biologically relevant and donor-specific TCRbeta repertoire appeared to be identified by expanding Tregs with activated donor B cells. In tolerant patients, donor-specific Tregs expanded more than Tregs overall, which suggests antigen-driven rather than nonspecific expansion.

For this clone: This clone's antigen is unknown. The read falls 3 residues short of the CDR3 end, and the missing part is taken from the germline J gene.

Genomic DNA was extracted from sorted cells with the QIAGEN DNeasy Blood and Tissue Kit for TCRbeta CDR3 sequencing. High-throughput TCRbeta CDR3 sequencing, which included PCR amplification with bias correction and internal controls, was done commercially through immunoSEQ. The study's own analysis went as follows. Unique productive TCRbeta sequences were defined by CDR3 nucleotide sequence where primers matched, and otherwise by CDR3 amino acid sequence together with Vbeta and Jbeta genes. To correct sorting error, sequences shared between sorted populations at a frequency ratio of 2:1 or less were removed; the rest were assigned to the higher population. Sequences were defined as donor-reactive when expanded at least 5-fold in CFSE-low cells versus unstimulated cells and present at a frequency of at least 0.01% in CFSE-low cells. Repertoire divergence was quantified by Jensen-Shannon divergence calculated from the top 100 TCRbeta sequences ranked by frequency. When a sample had multiple sequencing runs, each run was corrected for sorting error separately and the runs were then pooled. Imported from immuneACCESS, the table was reduced by TCRdb to in-frame sequences with V and J called. These copies leave out some clones; in studies compared against another copy, an unresolved V gene accounts for under half, and the cause of the remainder is not known. For V, J and clone size, that table is used; D and trimming come from the DNA. This sample's table lists roughly 53,000 clones. About 0.83% of the sample is in the top ten clones.

According to the study, the label for this sample's time point signals: blood sample drawn before combined kidney and bone marrow transplant. Unstimulated Tregs (CD4+CD25+CD127-), CD4+ non-Tregs (CD4+CD25-), CD4 and CD8 cells were FACS-sorted from thawed PBMCs. The patients were a few recipients of combined kidney and bone marrow transplants from the ITN036ST trial, and samples were available only for these trial subjects. Healthy control blood was separated into PBMCs by Ficoll density gradient and cryopreserved, and patient PBMCs were collected both before and after transplant. The CDR3 has 15 amino acids, counting the end cysteine and phenylalanine. The DNA has 36 bases, all within the CDR3, and is read from base 1. V gives up 3 bases and J gives up 2 bases, and the segment between their germline ends measures 11 bases. The germline V gene (reference sequence) provides CDR1 LNHDA and CDR2 SQIVND.

The receptor comes from a human donor who received a combined kidney and bone marrow transplant. The V gene is TRBV19 and the J gene is TRBJ1-5; perhaps TRBD1 is the D gene, with 5 bases matching. The specimen was CD4+ T cells from blood, collected before the transplant. CDR3 region: CASSIGQGGNQPQHF. The CDR3 bases that were read are TGTGCCAGTAGTATTGGGCAGGGAGGCAATCAGCCC.